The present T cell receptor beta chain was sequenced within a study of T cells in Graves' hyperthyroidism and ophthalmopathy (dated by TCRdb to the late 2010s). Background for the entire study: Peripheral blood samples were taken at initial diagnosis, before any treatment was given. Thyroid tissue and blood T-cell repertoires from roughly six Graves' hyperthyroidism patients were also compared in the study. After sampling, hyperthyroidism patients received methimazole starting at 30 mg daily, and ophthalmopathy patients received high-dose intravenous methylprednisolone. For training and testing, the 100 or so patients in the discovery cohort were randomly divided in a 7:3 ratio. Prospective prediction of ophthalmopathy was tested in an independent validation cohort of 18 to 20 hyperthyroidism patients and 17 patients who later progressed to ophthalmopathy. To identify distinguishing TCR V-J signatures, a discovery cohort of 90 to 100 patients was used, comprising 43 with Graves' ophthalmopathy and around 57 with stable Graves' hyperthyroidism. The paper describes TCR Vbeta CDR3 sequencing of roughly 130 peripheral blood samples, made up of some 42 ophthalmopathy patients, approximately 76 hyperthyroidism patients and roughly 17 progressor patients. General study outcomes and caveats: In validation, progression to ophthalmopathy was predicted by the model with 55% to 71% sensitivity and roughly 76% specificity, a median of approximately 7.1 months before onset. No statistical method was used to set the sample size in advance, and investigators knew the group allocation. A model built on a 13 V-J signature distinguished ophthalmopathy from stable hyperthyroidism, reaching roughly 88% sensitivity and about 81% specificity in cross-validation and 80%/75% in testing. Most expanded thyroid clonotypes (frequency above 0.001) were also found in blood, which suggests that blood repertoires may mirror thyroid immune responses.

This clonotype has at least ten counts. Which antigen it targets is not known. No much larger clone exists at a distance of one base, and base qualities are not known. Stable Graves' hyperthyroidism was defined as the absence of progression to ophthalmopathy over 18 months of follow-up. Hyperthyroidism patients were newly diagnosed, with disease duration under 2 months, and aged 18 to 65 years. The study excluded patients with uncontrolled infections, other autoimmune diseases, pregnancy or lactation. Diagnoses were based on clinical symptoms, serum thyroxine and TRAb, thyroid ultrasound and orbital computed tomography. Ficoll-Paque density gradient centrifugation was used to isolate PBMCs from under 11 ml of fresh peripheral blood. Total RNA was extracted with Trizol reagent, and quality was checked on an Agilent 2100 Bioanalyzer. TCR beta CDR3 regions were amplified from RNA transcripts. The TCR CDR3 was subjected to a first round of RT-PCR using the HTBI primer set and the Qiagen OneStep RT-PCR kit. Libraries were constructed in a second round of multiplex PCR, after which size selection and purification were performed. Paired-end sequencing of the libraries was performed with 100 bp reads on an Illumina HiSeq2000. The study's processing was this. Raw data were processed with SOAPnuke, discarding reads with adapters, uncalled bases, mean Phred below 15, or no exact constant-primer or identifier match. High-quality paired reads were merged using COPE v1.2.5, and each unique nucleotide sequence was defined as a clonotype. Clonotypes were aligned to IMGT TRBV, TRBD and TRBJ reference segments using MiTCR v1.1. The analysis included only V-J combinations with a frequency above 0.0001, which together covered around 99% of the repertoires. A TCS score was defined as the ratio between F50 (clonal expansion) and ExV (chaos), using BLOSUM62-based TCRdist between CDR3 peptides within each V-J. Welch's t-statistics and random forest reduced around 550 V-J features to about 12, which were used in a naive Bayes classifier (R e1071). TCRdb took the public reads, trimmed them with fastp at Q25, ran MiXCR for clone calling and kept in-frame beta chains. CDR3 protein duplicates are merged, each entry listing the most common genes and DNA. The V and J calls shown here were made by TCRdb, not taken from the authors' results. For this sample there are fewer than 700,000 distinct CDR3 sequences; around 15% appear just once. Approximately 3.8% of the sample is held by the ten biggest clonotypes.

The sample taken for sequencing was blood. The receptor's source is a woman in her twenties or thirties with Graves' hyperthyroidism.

The CDR3 has the sequence CASSQLAGENEQFF. In nucleotides, the sequence is TGTGCCAGCAGTCAACTAGCGGGAGAAAATGAGCAGTTCTTC. The chain couples TRBV3-1 to TRBJ2-1, with 11 central nucleotides matching TRBD2. Trimming takes 6 bases off V and 7 bases off J; junction bases not matched to a gene: 5. For CDR1 and CDR2, the germline V gene (reference sequence) lists LGHDT and YNNKEL. Measured from the cysteine to the phenylalanine, the CDR3 is 14 residues long. Left in the record is the CDR3 DNA by itself, 42 bases read in frame from the first base.